This TCR beta chain was observed in a study of cytomegalovirus exposure and HLA in healthy donors (dated by TCRdb to about 2017). Describing the broader study: According to an earlier analysis of a few hundred of the donors, 150 million to 200 million T cells yielded 117 million unique TCR beta sequences and approximately 300 Gb of sequence data. Approximately 300 gigabases of sequencing data and around 80 million unique TCR sequences made up an early release that covered approximately 700 HLA-typed donors. Of the roughly 430 genotyped donors, roughly 80% fell in the genetic ancestry cluster associated with self-reported Caucasian donors. The study aimed to test whether signatures of past pathogen exposure could be identified by cataloging public T cell receptors. Using immunosequencing, the study profiled T cell repertoires from about 620 subjects and related those repertoires to cytomegalovirus serostatus. Along with the roughly 670-subject first cohort, a separate validation cohort of around 120 different subjects was used. High-throughput TCR immunosequencing, statistical association of individual TCRs with disease status, and machine learning were combined to predict cytomegalovirus infection status. A later analysis re-examined previously published TCR beta repertoires from just over 650 donors and added high-resolution HLA genotyping to investigate patterns of TCR occurrence. In the later analysis, no new phenotypic data were used to find candidate immune exposures; instead, reliance was placed on TCR beta sequences and their occurrence across donors. In an earlier analysis of roughly 580 of the donors, high-throughput TCR beta sequencing was used to judge whether each TCR beta V gene segment behaved as functional or pseudogenic. Donor age, sex, ethnicity and CMV serostatus were collected together with the repertoire data. A later genetic analysis took genome-wide SNP genotypes for about three fifths of the 666 donors and used that subset as a discovery cohort. All discovery cohort repertoires had been generated on a single sequencing platform. HLA typing included class I and class II loci at four-digit resolution. Typing coverage varied by locus: 629-630 donors for A, B, C, DRB1 and DQB1; approximately 560 for DQA1; 600 to 610 for DPA1; roughly 470 for DPB1. A handful of DR-DQ haplotypes were handled as single units for association and clustering because linkage in the cohort was strong. Among some 400 genotyped donors of the cohort, an average of around 250,000 unique TCR beta nucleotide sequences was sequenced per donor, of which roughly 17% were non-productive. What the study reported, not specific to this receptor: This cohort had only TCR beta chains sequenced, and the lack of alpha or paired-chain data limited which features could be detected. CMV serostatus was the only immune exposure information available for the cohort. A few of the identified cytomegalovirus-associated TCR beta chains were confirmed in vitro to be specific for cytomegalovirus antigens. Roughly uniform sequencing depth across donors was assumed in presence/absence analyses, although this assumption may not hold. Linkage disequilibrium might explain the correlated functional status among segregating V segments, but an unknown experimental factor could not be excluded. In a later analysis, HLA-associated TCR beta chains were found to be more clonally expanded and to have lower generation probabilities than equally common non-associated chains. An earlier analysis of 587 of the donors showed that most TCR beta V segments appeared in productive rearrangements either about 87% or about 30% of the time, which broadly matched IMGT annotations. A cluster of highly shared sequence variants was judged likely to be a technical artifact of the sequencing pipeline. In a later analysis, TCR association rates were found to vary across HLA loci, with the most associated TCRs seen for DRB1 alleles and the fewest for HLA-C alleles. Because some donors lacked HLA typing at each locus, the association tests relied only on the typed subset. Most CMV-associated TCR beta chains appeared to be HLA-restricted in a later analysis, and the HLA associations seemed to be driven largely by CMV exposure. In the study, around 150 TCR beta chains were listed as associated with cytomegalovirus. Across donors, most TCR sequences were observed very rarely, whereas some public TCRs were present in many individuals. Compared with the 666-donor mean, donors in an Asian-associated ancestry cluster had fewer N-insertions in productive TCRs, according to a later genetic analysis. A further reported finding was that TCR beta sequences accurately predicted the HLA-A and HLA-B alleles for most subjects in the first cohort. The classifier was reported to diagnose cytomegalovirus status with high specificity and sensitivity in both the original and validation cohorts. In a later genetic analysis, a missense DCLRE1C variant was associated with V-gene and J-gene trimming of TCR beta chains, and the association was replicated in an independent cohort. In a later analysis, 16,951 TCR beta sequences were associated with specific HLA alleles at a false discovery rate of 0.05. Because counts were too low, about 15 rarely observed V segments, including chromosome 9 orphons, were left out of the earlier analysis of a few hundred of the donors. Strong co-occurrence of HLA alleles, especially DR and DQ, made assigning TCR associations to individual alleles difficult. The authors suggested that the approach could potentially be generalized to other disease states and immunological phenotypes. According to a later analysis, parvovirus B19, influenza, CMV and Epstein-Barr virus appeared linked to several top co-occurrence clusters. Some IMGT-functional V segments, including TRBV6-2 and TRBV6-3, could not be told apart with the 87-base-pair reads, so those segments were excluded.

The cohort comprised 710 or so healthy bone marrow donors. At the time of sampling, all cohort members were nominally healthy, though unrecorded immune exposures were likely present. The donor was CMV seropositive and belonged to the group of 250 to 300 seropositive cohort members. A peripheral blood sample was provided by each donor, and peripheral blood mononuclear cells were used for TCR beta sequencing. Genomic DNA extraction from the blood cell samples was performed with the Qiagen DNeasy Blood Extraction Kit. Library construction relied on the immunoSEQ multiplex PCR assay. For the multiplex PCR, a mixture combining 60 forward primers for TCR Vbeta segments and 13 reverse primers for TCR Jbeta segments was used. A multiplex PCR assay on genomic DNA amplified the CDR3 region of rearranged TCR beta genes. The Illumina HiSeq System was used to sequence the amplified TCR beta libraries as 87-base-pair reads. Processing in the source paper ran as follows. In a later analysis, roughly 80 million unique TCR beta chains were counted across the approximately 620 repertoires, and some 10 million of these chains were shared by at least two donors. Raw reads were error-corrected and collapsed into unique sequences by a nearest-neighbor algorithm in which closely related sequences were merged to remove PCR and sequencing errors. To assign V, D and J gene segments, CDR3 sequences were aligned to IMGT reference sequences. For a sequence to be retained, a match of at least six nucleotides was required to both a V gene segment and a J gene segment. A rearrangement counted as productive if the CDR3 had no stop codons and remained in frame with V and J, and every other rearrangement counted as non-productive. Following IMGT convention, CDR3 was defined as the stretch from the second conserved V-encoded cysteine to the conserved J-encoded phenylalanine. In an earlier analysis of just under 600 of the donors, sequences lacking an unambiguous match to a single V gene segment were excluded. In an earlier analysis of some 590 of the donors, V segments were called functional above 56.7% productive rearrangements and were called segregating when the between-donor standard deviation exceeded 5%. A statistical classification framework was built to diagnose cytomegalovirus status from the catalog of TCR beta chain sequences. In a later analysis, V and J genes were assigned by comparing TCR nucleotide sequences against IMGT/GENE-DB human TR gene sequences. Using the TCRdist pipeline, a later analysis assigned CDR3 sequences along with most-parsimonious VDJ recombination scenarios. In a later analysis, each TCR beta chain was defined by its CDR3 amino acid sequence together with its V-gene family, and reads lacking a unique V-gene family were excluded. As a way to deal with suspected cross-contamination and a sequencing artifact, a later analysis dropped nearly 600 nucleotide sequences that were highly shared and had low generation probability. In a later analysis, a clonal expansion index was calculated for each public chain from normalized within-repertoire ranks of inferred template counts. In a later analysis, generation probabilities were computed using a VDJ recombination model fitted to out-of-frame rearrangements, and the results were checked against IGoR. Hypergeometric tests were used in a later analysis to score TCR-TCR, TCR-HLA and TCR-CMV co-occurrence, with a repertoire-size bias correction applied to the TCR pairs. A later analysis estimated false discovery rates by permuting HLA or CMV assignments 20 times. In a later analysis, co-occurring TCRs were grouped using DBSCAN, and TCRdist sequence similarity was added for clustering within HLA-allele-positive subsets. Repertoires with fewer than 30,000 or more than 120,000 public chains, plus five repertoires with anomalous nucleotide sharing, were excluded from co-occurrence clustering. This is the immuneACCESS table as TCRdb keeps it, with only in-frame sequences that have V and J called. A part of the clones is gone; compared with another copy, unresolved V genes explain less than half, and the rest is unexplained. The V and J calls and clone size come from that table; D and trimming were worked out from the DNA. The sample table records 250,000 to 350,000 clones; 70% to 90% of these occur just once. The ten largest clones add up to 3.5% to 4% of the sample.

A note on this clone: The antigen it binds to is not known. Base qualities are not at hand, and no much larger clone is one base apart.

The CDR3 covers 15 residues, taking in both the cysteine and the phenylalanine. Only the CDR3 portion is preserved as DNA: 45 bases, with reading frame beginning at the first base. The germline V end is reduced by 5 bases and the J end by 0 bases; junction bases left unmatched: 2. For CDR1 and CDR2, the germline V gene lists SGHVS and FQNEAQ. The sample was PBMCs. Recombination linked TRBV7-8 to TRBJ2-7, with TRBD2 matching 12 junction bases. This TCR was recovered from a man in his forties in good health and CMV-seropositive. Here the CDR3 is given as CASSLTSGSSYEQYF. DNA sequence: TGTGCCAGCAGCCTGACTAGCGGGAGCTCCTACGAGCAGTACTTC.